This TCR beta chain emerged from a study of T cells of healthy individuals. CDR1 is MDHEN, CDR2 SYDVKM, per germline. This CDR3 is built from 12 residues. V lost 3 bases and J lost 4, with 7 bases in between. In TCRdb, the 5' RACE reads were re-called with MiXCR into one record per CDR3 protein. Among 60,000 to 75,000 distinct CDR3 sequences listed, 16% were seen once. The source is a human donor in good health. V usage is TRBV28 and J usage is TRBJ2-7; D might be TRBD1 (5 bases). The CDR3 sequence: CASSFQGYEQYF. The CDR3 region has the DNA TGTGCCAGCAGTTTTCAGGGATACGAGCAGTACTTC.